These 14 T cell receptor beta chains were sequenced from one sample in a study of blood T cell repertoires in COVID-19. Clones were sequenced by immunoSEQ multiplex PCR, and TCRdb holds only the in-frame ones, with some missing. Among around 68,000 clones, under 85% were seen once, and the ten largest hold approximately 9.3%. The sequenced sample consisted of peripheral blood. The receptors originated from a woman between 50 and 59 years old with acute or convalescent COVID-19.

The gene calls are TRBV3-1 (or the pseudogene TRBV3-2) and TRBJ1-5; 7 bases are shared with TRBD1. The CDR3 sequence is 15 residues long. The germline V gene has CDR1 LGHDT and CDR2 YNNKEL (reference sequence). V lost 4 bases to trimming and J lost 0 bases; unmatched junction nucleotides: 3. CDR3 DNA sequence: TGTGCCAGCAGCCCAACAGGGGCTAGCAATCAGCCCCAGCATTTT. Translating gives CASSPTGASNQPQHF.

The chain is built from TRBV4-1 and TRBJ1-2; TRBD1 might be the D (5 bases). The germline CDR1 and CDR2 sequences are MGHRA and YSYEKL. The length of the CDR3 is 15 residues. The V and J ends lost 1 base and 4 bases respectively, with 13 bases between them. The CDR3 spells CASSQGQGTGYGYTF. The CDR3 nucleotides are TGCGCCAGCAGCCAAGGGCAGGGAACAGGCTATGGCTACACCTTC.

This chain links TRBV5-6 with TRBJ1-4, with D possibly being TRBD1 (5 bases). V shed 5 bases and J shed 6 bases, with 14 bases lying between them. The length of the CDR3 is 14 residues. Germline assignment: CDR1 SGHDT and CDR2 YYEEEE. In DNA, the CDR3 is TGTGCCAGCAGTCTTCAGGGTGATTATGAAAAACTGTTTTTT. Protein sequence: CASSLQGDYEKLFF.

V gene TRBV30 combines with J gene TRBJ1-6; 7 nucleotides match TRBD1. The CDR3 sequence is 15 residues long. V trimming: 0 bases; J trimming: 9 bases; junction bases outside the gene matches: 8. Germline V lookup: CDR1 GTSNPN, CDR2 SVGIG (reference sequence). The CDR3 sequence: CAWSVLSTGSSPLHF. In nucleotides, the CDR3 is TGTGCCTGGAGTGTACTCTCGACAGGGTCTTCACCCCTCCACTTT.

The table lists this clone with a few counts. The CDR3 DNA follows: TGTGCCAGCAGTTCCCCCCGGAGGGAGAGCTCCTACGAGCAGTACTTC. Its protein is CASSSPRRESSYEQYF. V is TRBV6-5 and J is TRBJ2-7; weak D call: TRBD2 (6 bases). The V gene lost 4 bases and the J gene lost 0 bases, with 16 bases spanning the gap. Germline CDR1 and CDR2: MNHEY and SVGAGI. CDR3 size: 16 residues.

The chain has TRBV18 and TRBJ2-5; D may be TRBD1 (6 bases). The CDR3 sequence is 14 residues long. Germline CDR1 reads KGHSH; CDR2 reads LQKENI. V lost 4 bases and J 3 bases, leaving 12 bases between the germline ends. The CDR3 is CASSHPGQKETQYF. The CDR3 bases are TGTGCCAGCTCACACCCCGGACAGAAAGAGACCCAGTACTTC. The entire variable domain, with the rest obtained from reference TRBV18 and TRBJ2-5, is as follows: NAGVMQNPRHLVRRRGQEARLRCSPMKGHSHVYWYRQLPEEGLKFMVYLQKENIIDESGMPKERFSAEFPKEGPSILRIQQVVRGDSAAYFCASSHPGQKETQYFGPGTRLLVL.

This clone was recorded at least ten times. This sequence joins TRBV27 and TRBJ2-5, with a weak D call TRBD2 (6 bases). V was cut by 1 base and J by 5 bases, with 11 bases left in between. Per the germline V gene, CDR1 is MNHEY and CDR2 is SMNVEV (reference sequence). CDR3 size: 14 residues. The CDR3, as DNA: TGTGCCAGCAGTTTATTCGGGGGATCGGAGACCCAGTACTTC. This encodes CASSLFGGSETQYF.

This clone has just a few counts. The CDR3 nucleotides read TGTGCCAGCAGCTTAGAACAGGGTGAGGGCTATGGCTACACCTTC. Its translation is CASSLEQGEGYGYTF. This chain joins TRBV7-2 and TRBJ1-2, with D possibly matching TRBD1 (6 bases). The CDR3 contains 15 residues. Germline V gives CDR1 SGHTA, CDR2 FQGNSA. V lost 1 base and J lost 4, with 13 bases in between.

The chain is built from TRBV2 and TRBJ1-4; 10 bases line up with TRBD1. The CDR3 spans 16 residues. The germline V gene has CDR1 SNHLY and CDR2 FYNNEI. The V and J ends lost 6 bases and 2 bases, in that order; junction bases with no gene match: 6. CDR3 sequence: CASRRDRGSTNEKLFF. The DNA for the CDR3 is TGTGCCAGCAGGCGGGACAGGGGATCCACTAATGAAAAACTGTTTTTT.

In the case of this clone: An end of the junction differs from the germline gene, which may be a read error. The CDR3 DNA reads TGTGCCAGCATGTTGGAGGAGCGTGGCCACACCTTC. This sequence encodes CASMLEERGHTF. The chain uses TRBV6-5 and TRBJ1-2; D gene uncertain. The length of the CDR3 is 12 residues. Germline V lookup: CDR1 MNHEY, CDR2 SVGAGI.

This clone was picked up one time. CDR3 DNA: TGTGCCACCAGTGAAGGGACAGGGAGCGGCTATGGCTACACCTTC. It is translated as CATSEGTGSGYGYTF. The chain joins TRBV24-1 to TRBJ1-2, with TRBD1 matching 9 bases. J gave up 4 bases and V 4 bases, and 6 bases lay outside the gene matches. This CDR3 contains 15 residues. Germline V gene sequence: CDR1 KGHDR, CDR2 SFDVKD.

The chain links TRBV2 to TRBJ1-2, with D hard to call. V was trimmed by 5 bases and J by 7 bases, leaving 14 bases between them. CDR3 size: 13 residues. Germline values: CDR1 SNHLY, CDR2 FYNNEI. This CDR3 is CASSPPIERGYTF. DNA of the CDR3: TGTGCCAGCAGTCCACCCATAGAACGTGGCTACACCTTC. Looking up the rest from reference TRBV2 and TRBJ1-2 gives the full variable domain: EPEVTQTPSHQVTQMGQEVILRCVPISNHLYFYWYRQILGQKVEFLVSFYNNEISEKSEIFDDQFSVERPDGSNFTLKIRSTKLEDSAMYFCASSPPIERGYTFGSGTRLTVV.

The chain joins TRBV30 to TRBJ1-1; no clear D. This CDR3 comprises 13 residues. V was trimmed by 1 base and J by 1 base, leaving 7 bases between them. Per germline, CDR1 GTSNPN and CDR2 SVGIG (reference sequence). CDR3 nucleotides: TGTGCCTGGAGTGGACTCGGGAACACTGAAGCTTTCTTT. This codes for CAWSGLGNTEAFF.

V gene TRBV5-1 combines with J gene TRBJ2-3; the D gene is possibly TRBD2 (5 bases). The germline gives CDR1 SGHRS, CDR2 YFSETQ. The ends were cut back, 2 bases at V and 4 bases at J, with 14 bases in the middle. The CDR3 consists of 15 residues. Here the CDR3 reads CASSFSGGGADTQYF. As DNA, the CDR3 is TGCGCCAGCAGCTTCAGCGGCGGCGGTGCAGATACGCAGTATTTT.